Listed here are 3 T cell receptor beta chains from one sample, sequenced in a study of shared clonotypes between healthy human individuals (dated by TCRdb to 2020 to 2021). The method was the immunoSEQ multiplex PCR assay. TCRdb obtained this table from immuneACCESS and retained in-frame rearrangements with V and J assigned. These tables miss some clones; where compared with another copy, unresolved V genes account for less than half of the shortfall, and the remainder is unexplained. For this sample there are roughly 1,000,000 clones; approximately 80% appear just once. The top ten clonotypes cover roughly 0.55% of the sample. Sequenced input: memory CD4+ T cells from PBMCs. The cell subset or site label on this specimen signifies: CD45RA-negative fraction. All receptors derive from a man between 18 and 29 years old in good health. Some clones in this sample may be carry-over from other donors' samples.

The genes are TRBV28 and TRBJ2-3; a possible D gene is TRBD2 (6 bases). The V end was cut by 7 bases, the J end by 4 bases, with 12 bases between. The length of the CDR3 is 13 residues. Germline loops: CDR1 MDHEN, CDR2 SYDVKM. Here the CDR3 reads CASTLPGADTQYF. CDR3 in DNA: TGTGCCAGCACTCTCCCGGGAGCAGATACGCAGTATTTT.

This chain connects TRBV7-3 to TRBJ2-2; 7 bases map to TRBD2. Germline V gene data show CDR1 as SGHTA and CDR2 as FQGTGA. V shed 5 bases and J 7 bases; nucleotides not matched to a gene: 10. The CDR3 is 15 amino acids. This chain's CDR3 is CASSVVGGRSGELFF. In nucleotides, the CDR3 is TGTGCCAGCAGCGTCGTGGGAGGGCGGAGCGGGGAGCTGTTTTTT.

This clone showed up just a few times. The rearrangement links TRBV6-5 to TRBJ1-2, with D possibly TRBD1 on 5 matching bases. Trimming pared 5 bases from V and 6 bases from J, leaving 13 bases between. The CDR3 is 13 residues long. Per the germline V gene, CDR1 is MNHEY and CDR2 is SVGAGI. Here the CDR3 DNA reads TGTGCCAGCAGTAATGGACACATAAATGGCTACACCTTC. Translation: CASSNGHINGYTF.